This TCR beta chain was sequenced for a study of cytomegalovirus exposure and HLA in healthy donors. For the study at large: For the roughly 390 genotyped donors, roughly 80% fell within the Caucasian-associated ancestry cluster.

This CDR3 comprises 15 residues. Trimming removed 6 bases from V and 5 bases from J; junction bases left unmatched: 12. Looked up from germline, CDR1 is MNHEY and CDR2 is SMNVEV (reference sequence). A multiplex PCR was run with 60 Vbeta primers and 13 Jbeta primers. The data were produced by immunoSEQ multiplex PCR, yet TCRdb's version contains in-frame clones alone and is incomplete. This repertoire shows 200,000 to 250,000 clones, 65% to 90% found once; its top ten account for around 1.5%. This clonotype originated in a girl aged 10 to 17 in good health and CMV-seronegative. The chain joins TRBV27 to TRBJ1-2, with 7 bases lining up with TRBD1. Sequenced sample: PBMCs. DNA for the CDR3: TGTGCCAGCAGCTCCGACTTAGGGGGCCTTTATGGCTACACCTTC. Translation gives CASSSDLGGLYGYTF.